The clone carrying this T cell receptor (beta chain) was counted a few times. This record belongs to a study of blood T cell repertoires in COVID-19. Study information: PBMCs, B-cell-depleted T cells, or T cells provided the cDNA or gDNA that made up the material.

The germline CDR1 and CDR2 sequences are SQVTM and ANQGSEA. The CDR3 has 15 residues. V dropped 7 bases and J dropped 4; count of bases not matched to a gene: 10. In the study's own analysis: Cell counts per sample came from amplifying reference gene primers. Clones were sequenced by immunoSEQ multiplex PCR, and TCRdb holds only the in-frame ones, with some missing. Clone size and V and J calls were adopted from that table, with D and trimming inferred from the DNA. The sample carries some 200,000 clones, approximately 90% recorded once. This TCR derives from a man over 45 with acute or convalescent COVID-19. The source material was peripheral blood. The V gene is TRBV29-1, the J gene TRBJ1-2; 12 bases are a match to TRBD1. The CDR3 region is CSAGTGGSSGYGYTF. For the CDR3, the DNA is TGCAGCGCCGGGACAGGGGGCTCTAGTGGCTATGGCTACACCTTC.